This record looks at one T cell receptor (beta chain) sequence and its context. The data stem from a study of blood T cells in healthy people across ages. CDR1 and CDR2 from the germline V gene are SEHNR and FQNEAQ (reference sequence). V was clipped by 2 bases and J by 14 bases, with 13 bases between them. The CDR3 has 13 amino acids. PCR was performed a second time for roughly 7 to 11 cycles using a sample-barcoded 5' primer and a J-beta primer mix. TCRdb reanalysed the 5' RACE reads using MiXCR and keeps one entry per CDR3 protein. The sample includes some 1.5 million distinct CDR3 sequences, roughly 30% seen only once; the top ten take 7.7%.

The chain joins TRBV7-9 to TRBJ1-6, with D maybe TRBD1 (6 bases). The TCR was taken from a woman aged 25 to 39 in good health. Sequenced sample: blood. In nucleotides, the CDR3 is TGTGCCAGCAGCTTAACAGGGCCCTCGACCCTCCACTTT. This sequence encodes CASSLTGPSTLHF.